The clone carrying this T cell receptor beta chain was detected only a few times. The antigen remains unidentified. PBMCs were sourced from more than 9 ml fresh peripheral blood. This specimen comes from a study of T cells in Graves' hyperthyroidism and ophthalmopathy. The CDR3 extends over 16 amino acids. The germline V gene encodes CDR1 MGHRA and CDR2 YSYEKL. V was cut by 4 bases and J by 0 bases, with 15 bases left in between. Regions amplified from RNA transcripts were the TCR beta CDR3 regions. The HTBI primer set served for first-round RT-PCR of the TCR CDR3. TCRdb itself ran the multiplex PCR reads through MiXCR, one entry per CDR3 protein. The profile shows roughly 740,000 distinct CDR3 sequences, around 17% of them singletons. Study conclusions and caveats: Stable hyperthyroidism and ophthalmopathy were separated using 13 V-J signatures.

The sequenced sample was blood. The clonotype comes from a man in his late teens or twenties with Graves' hyperthyroidism. The chain recombines TRBV4-1 with TRBJ1-1; weak D call: TRBD1 (5 bases). Here the CDR3 DNA reads TGCGCCAGCAGCCCCGGACGGGGGGGGGTGAACACTGAAGCTTTCTTT. It translates to CASSPGRGGVNTEAFF.